Listed here are 26 T cell receptor beta chains from one sample, sequenced in a study of read filtering for tumor transcriptome and immune sequencing. The library was built from about 400 ng RNA with molecular barcoded adaptors for alpha/delta and beta/gamma chains. MiXCR, applied by TCRdb to the reads, yields one record per CDR3 protein. The sample has 35,000 to 40,000 distinct CDR3 sequences; approximately 14% are singletons. The specimen sequenced was a population of CD138-negative cells sorted from bone marrow. These receptors all come from a donor at least 40 years old with multiple myeloma.

This clonotype was seen repeatedly, ten times or more. The chain recombines TRBV29-1 with TRBJ2-2, with D unclear. V dropped 4 bases and J dropped 1 base, with 4 bases sitting between them. Per the germline V gene, CDR1 is SQVTM and CDR2 is ANQGSEA. The CDR3 consists of 12 residues. The CDR3 here is CSVAENTGELFF. The CDR3 DNA sequence: TGCAGCGTTGCCGAGAACACCGGGGAGCTGTTTTTT.

This clonotype was detected many times. V and J are TRBV4-3 and TRBJ1-4, with D unresolved. Trimming shortened V by 0 bases and J by 2 bases, and 10 bases separated the two germline ends. Germline values: CDR1 LGHNA, CDR2 YSLEER. The CDR3 covers 16 residues. CDR3 bases: TGCGCCAGCAGCCAAGACCCATCTGGGACTAATGAAAAACTGTTTTTT. Protein sequence: CASSQDPSGTNEKLFF.

The chain couples TRBV2 to TRBJ2-3, with D possibly being TRBD2 (6 bases). Between the trimmed V and J ends, which lost 6 bases and 2 bases, there was a span of 6 bases. Looked up from germline, CDR1 is SNHLY and CDR2 is FYNNEI. The CDR3 contains 12 residues. The CDR3 DNA sequence: TGTGCCAGCAGGGACTACACAGATACGCAGTATTTT. Translated: CASRDYTDTQYF. Complete variable domain (other parts from reference TRBV2 and TRBJ2-3): EPEVTQTPSHQVTQMGQEVILRCVPISNHLYFYWYRQILGQKVEFLVSFYNNEISEKSEIFDDQFSVERPDGSNFTLKIRSTKLEDSAMYFCASRDYTDTQYFGPGTRLTVL.

This clonotype has at least ten counts. This chain uses TRBV28 with TRBJ2-7; 9 bases fit TRBD1. V trimming: 3 bases; J trimming: 6 bases; junction bases outside the gene matches: 6. Germline CDR1 reads MDHEN; CDR2 reads SYDVKM. The CDR3 totals 14 residues. This CDR3 is CASSFPGQGSEQYF. In DNA, the CDR3 is TGTGCCAGCAGTTTCCCGGGACAGGGCAGCGAGCAGTACTTC.

This clonotype appeared many times. The chain has TRBV20-1 and TRBJ2-1; TRBD2 aligns across 13 bases. The length of the CDR3 is 15 residues. Germline CDR1 reads DFQATT; CDR2 reads SNEGSKA (reference sequence). V was clipped by 6 bases and J by 8 bases; unmatched bases: 10. Here the CDR3 DNA reads TGCAGTGCACCCGGACTAGCGGGAGCCGGGGATGAGCAGTTCTTC. Protein sequence: CSAPGLAGAGDEQFF.

This clonotype was found many times. V usage is TRBV6-1 and J usage is TRBJ2-5; possibly TRBD1 for D (5 bases). The germline V gene has CDR1 MNHNS and CDR2 SASEGT. This CDR3 has 14 amino acids. Trimming took 2 bases from V and 9 from J, leaving 16 bases between them. CDR3 sequence reads: CASSEFVGPGSQYF. In DNA, the CDR3 is TGTGCCAGCAGTGAATTCGTGGGGCCCGGGTCCCAGTACTTC.

This clonotype has ten or more counts. The chain links TRBV10-3 to TRBJ1-5; possible D gene TRBD1, 6 bases. Germline lookup yields CDR1 ENHRY and CDR2 SYGVKD. The V end was cut by 2 bases, the J end by 5 bases, with 7 bases between. The CDR3 has 13 residues. The CDR3 DNA follows: TGTGCCATCAGTGAGAGGGGGGATCAGCCCCAGCATTTT. Translated: CAISERGDQPQHF.

This clonotype was seen only a few times. A read error may explain this, as a much larger clone is one base away. The rearrangement uses TRBV12-3 or TRBV12-4 and TRBJ2-1; D is possibly TRBD1 (6 bases). The CDR3 consists of 15 residues. V lost 2 bases, J lost 5 bases, and 13 bases lay in between. The CDR3 DNA reads as TGTGCCAGCAGTTTATCTAGGGGGTGGAACAATGAGCAGTTCTTC. Translating it yields CASSLSRGWNNEQFF.

Ten or more counts support this clonotype. The rearrangement joins TRBV20-1 to TRBJ1-2; D is possibly TRBD1 (6 bases). From germline, CDR1 is DFQATT and CDR2 SNEGSKA (reference sequence). This CDR3 contains 12 residues. Trimming took off 4 bases at V and 5 bases at J, with 11 bases between the two ends. Here the CDR3 reads CSATQGEYGYTF. Written as DNA, the CDR3 is TGCAGTGCTACACAGGGAGAATATGGCTACACCTTC.

This clonotype was observed many times. V usage is TRBV5-1 and J usage is TRBJ2-1; D gene uncertain. Germline V gives CDR1 SGHRS, CDR2 YFSETQ. CDR3 size: 13 residues. V lost 1 base to trimming and J lost 5 bases, with 7 bases between them. CDR3 residues: CASSLWGNNEQFF. CDR3 nucleotide sequence: TGCGCCAGCAGCTTGTGGGGAAACAATGAGCAGTTCTTC.

This clonotype has more than one count but fewer than ten. A clone one base away is much larger, so this may be a read error. Likely a read error: the CDR3 ends without its conserved phenylalanine or tryptophan. The rearrangement uses TRBV6-2 or TRBV6-3 and TRBJ1-1, with D unresolved. Germline loops: CDR1 MNHEY, CDR2 SVGEGT. This CDR3 is 11 amino acids long. With 10 bases removed from V and 6 bases from J, the gap between germline ends came to 12 bases. CDR3 DNA sequence: TGTGCCACCCTCCGCGCAGCTGAAGCTTTCTTA. Amino acids: CATLRAAEAFL.

This clonotype has ten or more counts. The chain uses TRBV19 and TRBJ2-3; 10 nucleotides line up with TRBD1. This CDR3 has 14 residues. Trimming at V came to 4 bases and at J to 6 bases, leaving 4 bases not matched to a gene. Germline V gives CDR1 LNHDA, CDR2 SQIVND (reference sequence). The chain's CDR3 is CASSRGQGPDTQYF. The CDR3 bases are TGTGCCAGTAGTAGGGGACAGGGGCCGGATACGCAGTATTTT.

CDR3: CASSITSNYGYTF. The CDR3 DNA reads as TGTGCCAGTAGTATTACCAGCAACTATGGCTACACCTTC. The chain uses TRBV19 and TRBJ1-2; D uncertain. Germline-derived CDR1 and CDR2 are LNHDA and SQIVND (reference sequence). Trimming left V 3 bases short and J 2 bases short, with 7 bases between. The CDR3 is 13 amino acids.

This clonotype was counted a single time. Sequence at one end of the junction differs from germline and may be a read error. The chain couples TRBV27 to TRBJ1-1; D gene unclear. CDR3 length: 13 residues. Germline V gene data show CDR1 as MNHEY and CDR2 as SMNVEV (reference sequence). CDR3 DNA sequence: TGTGCCAGCAGTTCCTCCTTTTACACAGAAGCTTTCTTT. Translating it yields CASSSSFYTEAFF.

This clonotype was seen ten or more times. The chain couples TRBV7-9 to TRBJ2-3, with D possibly being TRBD2 (5 bases). V lost 5 bases to trimming and J lost 2 bases, with 14 bases between them. The CDR3 sequence is 15 residues long. Germline loops: CDR1 SEHNR, CDR2 FQNEAQ (reference sequence). The CDR3, as DNA: TGTGCCAGCAGCCGCACTGAGGGTCCCACAGATACGCAGTATTTT. Its translation is CASSRTEGPTDTQYF.

Many counts were recorded for this clonotype. The chain recombines TRBV12-3 or TRBV12-4 with TRBJ2-6; D not certain. The CDR3 consists of 15 residues. V lost 3 bases to trimming and J lost 0 bases, with 6 bases between them. The CDR3: CASSFWSSGANVLTF. The CDR3 DNA sequence: TGTGCCAGCAGTTTTTGGAGCTCTGGGGCCAACGTCCTGACTTTC.

This clonotype has ten or more counts. This chain's CDR3 is CASSWEEGAGAKNIQYF. CDR3 nucleotides: TGCGCCAGCAGCTGGGAGGAGGGGGCCGGAGCCAAAAACATTCAGTACTTC. This rearrangement joins TRBV4-1 to TRBJ2-4, with a tentative D call TRBD1 (7 bases). Per germline, CDR1 MGHRA and CDR2 YSYEKL. This CDR3 has 17 amino acids. V was pared by 5 bases and J by 0 bases, with 17 bases between.

This clonotype has ten or more counts. It may be a read error: a sequence one base away is much more abundant. The chain uses TRBV6-5 and TRBJ2-1; the match to TRBD2 covers 8 bases. The CDR3 is 14 amino acids. Per the germline V gene, CDR1 is MNHEY and CDR2 is SVGAGI. Here the CDR3 DNA reads TGTGCCAGCAGAAGCGGGAGCTCCTACAATGGGCAGTTCTTC. Residues: CASRSGSSYNGQFF.

This clonotype was observed at least ten times. The chain uses TRBV18 and TRBJ1-1, with D maybe TRBD1 (6 bases). Germline loops: CDR1 KGHSH, CDR2 LQKENI. The ends were cut back, 5 bases at V and 4 bases at J, with 14 bases in the middle. The CDR3 totals 14 residues. The CDR3 loop is CASSTQGEGTEAFF. The CDR3 DNA reads as TGTGCCAGCTCAACACAGGGAGAGGGCACTGAAGCTTTCTTT. The full variable domain, rest sourced from reference TRBV18 and TRBJ1-1, is NAGVMQNPRHLVRRRGQEARLRCSPMKGHSHVYWYRQLPEEGLKFMVYLQKENIIDESGMPKERFSAEFPKEGPSILRIQQVVRGDSAAYFCASSTQGEGTEAFFGQGTRLTVV.

With regard to this clonotype: A single base is all that separates this from a far larger clone, so a read error is likely. This chain uses TRBV29-1 with TRBJ2-7, with no clear D. The CDR3 loop spans 13 amino acids. The germline CDR1 and CDR2 sequences are SQVTM and ANQGSEA. V gave up 4 bases and J gave up 7 bases, with 17 bases separating them. CDR3 in DNA: TGCAGCGTTGCGTACCAGAACTACAATGAGCAGTACTTC. It encodes CSVAYQNYNEQYF.

This clonotype was detected ten times or more. The rearrangement joins TRBV28 to TRBJ1-5; D is unresolved. This CDR3 region has 14 residues. V was trimmed by 8 bases and J by 1 base, leaving 12 bases between them. The germline CDR1 and CDR2 sequences are MDHEN and SYDVKM. CDR3 sequence reads: CASGIEQSNQPQHF. CDR3 coding DNA: TGTGCCAGCGGTATAGAGCAGAGCAATCAGCCCCAGCATTTT.

This clonotype was counted many times. J is TRBJ1-3 and V is TRBV15; D call uncertain. Germline CDR1 reads LNHNV; CDR2 reads YYDKDF (reference sequence). V dropped 6 bases and J dropped 0 bases, with 18 bases sitting between them. The CDR3 is made up of 17 amino acids. Here the CDR3 DNA reads TGTGCCACCAGTGAAGCGGGCAGGCCTTTCTCTGGAAACACCATATATTTT. It is translated as CATSEAGRPFSGNTIYF.

This clonotype was counted many times. The chain carries TRBV7-2 and TRBJ2-5; TRBD2 aligns across 11 bases. Germline V gene data show CDR1 as SGHTA and CDR2 as FQGNSA. The CDR3 spans 16 residues. The ends lost 1 base at V and 1 base at J; junction bases unmatched: 2. The chain's CDR3 is CASSLELAGVQETQYF. The CDR3 nucleotides are TGTGCCAGCAGCTTAGAACTAGCGGGAGTCCAAGAGACCCAGTACTTC. The entire variable domain, with the rest obtained from reference TRBV7-2 and TRBJ2-5, is as follows: GAGVSQSPSNKVTEKGKDVELRCDPISGHTALYWYRQSLGQGLEFLIYFQGNSAPDKSGLPSDRFSAERTGGSVSTLTIQRTQQEDSAVYLCASSLELAGVQETQYFGPGTRLLVL.

This clonotype came up many times. V usage is TRBV20-1 and J usage is TRBJ2-3; 9 bases match TRBD2. Germline V gene lookup returns CDR1 DFQATT and CDR2 SNEGSKA (reference sequence). CDR3 length equals 14 residues. V trimming: 7 bases; J trimming: 4 bases; junction bases outside the gene matches: 9. The CDR3 is CSGSRGLAADTQYF. The CDR3 DNA sequence: TGCAGTGGTAGCCGGGGACTAGCTGCAGATACGCAGTATTTT.

This clonotype was seen at least ten times. The V and J genes are TRBV29-1 and TRBJ2-3; 8 bases match TRBD1. Losses at the gene ends were 2 bases for V and 6 bases for J; bases not matched to a gene: 4. CDR3 length equals 13 residues. Germline loops: CDR1 SQVTM, CDR2 ANQGSEA. As DNA, the CDR3 is TGCAGCGTTGAAACAGGGGGTGTGGATACGCAGTATTTT. Its translation: CSVETGGVDTQYF.

This clonotype has only one observation. The chain joins TRBV24-1 to TRBJ2-2; D ambiguous. The germline V gene encodes CDR1 KGHDR and CDR2 SFDVKD. CDR3 length equals 15 residues. V dropped 3 bases and J dropped 6 bases, with 13 bases sitting between them. The CDR3 DNA reads as TGTGCCACCAGTGATATAACAGTTATGGCCGGGGAGCTGTTTTTT. This sequence encodes CATSDITVMAGELFF.